This TCR beta chain was captured by sequencing in a study of cytomegalovirus exposure and HLA in healthy donors. Study-wide findings and caveats: Earlier results showed most TCR beta V segments being productive about 90% or about 30% of the time.

Germline V CDR1 and CDR2: MDHEN, SYDVKM. J was trimmed by 5 bases and V by 7 bases; bases with no gene match: 4. CDR3 length equals 13 residues. The PCR ran on 60 Vbeta and 13 Jbeta primers. TCRdb's table, derived via immunoSEQ multiplex PCR, lists solely in-frame clones and lacks some. The repertoire holds about 160,000 clones, with 82% as singletons. Worth noting for this clone: Its antigen is currently unknown.

The sequenced material came from PBMCs. This sequence originates from a girl aged 2 to 9 in good health and CMV-seropositive. The chain recombines TRBV28 with TRBJ2-1, with TRBD1 identical over 8 bases. In nucleotides, the CDR3 is TGTGCCAGCATCCACAGGGGGAACAATGAGCAGTTCTTC. It specifies CASIHRGNNEQFF.